This T cell receptor (beta chain) was profiled in a study of shared clonotypes between healthy human individuals. Whole-study results and caveats: Approximately 5.4% of naive CD4 clonotypes were common to a handful of donors.

Running of the assay took place at deep level. The protocol was immunoSEQ multiplex PCR, while the TCRdb copy is restricted to in-frame clones and leaves out a portion. The sample contains under 2.5 million clones, 85% to 95% of which appear only once. Each donor was a Caucasian adult residing in Nashville, Tennessee. As concerns this clone: Its antigen is not known.

The CDR3 is 11 residues long. Germline V gene lookup returns CDR1 DFQATT and CDR2 SNEGSKA (reference sequence). The J segment lost 15 bases and the V segment lost 5 bases, leaving 9 bases of the junction unmatched. This clonotype was obtained from a young man in good health. Some clones in this sample may be carry-over from other donors' samples. The chain links TRBV20-1 to TRBJ1-5, with 8 bases matching TRBD1. Sequences were obtained from naive CD4+ T cells from PBMCs. Subset in this sample: CD45RA+ positively selected. The CDR3 here is CSAELRTGRHF. DNA for the CDR3: TGCAGTGCTGAGCTCCGGACAGGGAGGCATTTT.